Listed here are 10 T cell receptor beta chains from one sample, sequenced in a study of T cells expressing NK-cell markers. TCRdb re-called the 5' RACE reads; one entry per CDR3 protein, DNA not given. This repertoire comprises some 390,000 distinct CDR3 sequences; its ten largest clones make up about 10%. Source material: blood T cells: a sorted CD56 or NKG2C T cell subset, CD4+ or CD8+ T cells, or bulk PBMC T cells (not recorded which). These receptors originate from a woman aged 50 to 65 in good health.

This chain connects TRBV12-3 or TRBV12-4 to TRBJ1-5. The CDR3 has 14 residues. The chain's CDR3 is CASSPEALGQPQHF.

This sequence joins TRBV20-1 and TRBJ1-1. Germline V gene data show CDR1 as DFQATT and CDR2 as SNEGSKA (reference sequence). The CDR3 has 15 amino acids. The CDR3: CSANRVGPLNTEAFF.

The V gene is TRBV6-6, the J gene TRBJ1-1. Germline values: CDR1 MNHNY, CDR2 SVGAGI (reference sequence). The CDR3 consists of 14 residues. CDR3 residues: CASSYGSVNTEAFF.

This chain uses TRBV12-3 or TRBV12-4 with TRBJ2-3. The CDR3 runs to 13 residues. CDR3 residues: CASSLLVLDTQYF.

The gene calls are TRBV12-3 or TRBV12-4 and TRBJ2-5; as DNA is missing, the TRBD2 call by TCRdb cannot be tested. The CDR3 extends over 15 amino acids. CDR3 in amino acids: CASSLGAGREETQYF.

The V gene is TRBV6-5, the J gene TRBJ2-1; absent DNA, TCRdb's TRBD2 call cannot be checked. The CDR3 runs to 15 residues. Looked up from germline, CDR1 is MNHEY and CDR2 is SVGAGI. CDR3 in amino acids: CASSYVGLGRDEQFF.

CDR3 region: CASSLTSGSGNTQYF. The V and J genes are TRBV27 and TRBJ2-3; TCRdb outputs TRBD2, but without DNA this stays unchecked. This CDR3 has 15 amino acids. Germline values: CDR1 MNHEY, CDR2 SMNVEV (reference sequence).

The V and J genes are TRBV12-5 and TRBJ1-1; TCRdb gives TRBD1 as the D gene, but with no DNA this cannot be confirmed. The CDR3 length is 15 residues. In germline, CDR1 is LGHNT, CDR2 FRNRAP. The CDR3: CASPPPGQLNTEAFF.

The CDR3 sequence: CASSYDREQYF. The chain employs TRBV7-9 and TRBJ2-7; absent DNA, TCRdb's TRBD1 call cannot be checked. Germline CDR1 is SEHNR and CDR2 is FQNEAQ (reference sequence). The CDR3 totals 11 residues.

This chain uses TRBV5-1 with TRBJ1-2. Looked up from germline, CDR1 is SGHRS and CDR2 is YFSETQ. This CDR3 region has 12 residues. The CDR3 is CASSPSGNGYTF.